The next 6 T cell receptor beta chains were all read from a single sample in a study of OX40 agonist ivuxolimab in advanced cancers. Sequencing was performed with immunoSEQ multiplex PCR; in TCRdb, only in-frame clones are kept and a portion is missing. The sample contains approximately 70,000 clones, about 88% of which appear only once. The sample in question was CD4+ or CD8+ T cells sorted from blood, obtained in a trial of the OX40 agonist ivuxolimab. The receptors stem from an adult with an advanced solid tumor such as melanoma, head and neck, liver or kidney cancer.

DNA of the CDR3: TGTGCCAGCAGTTTGGAGTACACCGGGGAGCTGTTTTTT. It translates to CASSLEYTGELFF. This chain links TRBV27 with TRBJ2-2; D gene uncertain. Germline lookup yields CDR1 MNHEY and CDR2 SMNVEV (reference sequence). V lost 3 bases, J lost 3 bases, and 5 bases lay in between. The CDR3 covers 13 residues.

This clone has only one observation. The CDR3 protein is CAISPSGASTDTQYF. In nucleotides, the CDR3 is TGTGCCATCAGCCCTAGCGGAGCTAGCACAGATACGCAGTATTTT. The rearrangement uses TRBV10-3 and TRBJ2-3, with 7 bases lining up with TRBD2. The germline V gene encodes CDR1 ENHRY and CDR2 SYGVKD. The CDR3 is 15 residues long. V gave up 6 bases and J gave up 0 bases; unmatched junction bases: 6.

The rearrangement uses TRBV15 and TRBJ1-5; no definite D call. Between the trimmed V and J ends, which lost 0 bases and 0 bases, there was a span of 6 bases. Germline CDR1 LNHNV, CDR2 YYDKDF (reference sequence). CDR3 length equals 15 residues. For the CDR3, the DNA is TGTGCCACCAGCAGAGATCATCATAGCAATCAGCCCCAGCATTTT. Translating gives CATSRDHHSNQPQHF.

This clone was seen more than once but under ten times. This chain uses TRBV14 with TRBJ1-2, with D unresolved. The CDR3 spans 13 residues. V lost 0 bases and J 4 bases, leaving 6 bases between the germline ends. Germline CDR1 SGHDN, CDR2 FVKESK. CDR3 residues: CASSQDYSYGYTF. CDR3 sequence (DNA): TGTGCCAGCAGCCAAGATTATAGCTATGGCTACACCTTC.

This clone occurred a few times. V gene TRBV5-1 combines with J gene TRBJ2-1, with 10 bases identical to TRBD2. The germline V gene encodes CDR1 SGHRS and CDR2 YFSETQ. This CDR3 is 16 amino acids long. J gave up 6 bases and V 4 bases, and 10 bases lay outside the gene matches. Here the CDR3 reads CASSETASGRFNEQFF. CDR3 nucleotides: TGCGCCAGCAGCGAGACCGCTAGCGGGAGATTCAATGAGCAGTTCTTC.

The genes are TRBV4-2 and TRBJ2-7, with 10 positions matching TRBD2. Trimming removed 0 bases from V and 4 bases from J; junction bases left unmatched: 9. This CDR3 is built from 17 residues. Germline assignment: CDR1 LGHNA and CDR2 YNFKEQ. CDR3 sequence reads: CASSQEPSGREAYEQYF. The CDR3 coding sequence is TGTGCCAGCAGCCAAGAGCCGAGCGGGAGGGAGGCTTACGAGCAGTACTTC.